Following are 31 T cell receptor beta chains from one sample sequenced in a study of T-cell reconstitution after alpha-beta-depleted transplantation in children (dated by TCRdb to the mid-2010s). Libraries were made using PCR. TCRdb shows the sequencer as Illumina HiSeq 2500. TCR library preparation used molecular barcoding, with unique molecular identifiers applied to normalize quantification of the TCRbeta repertoire. The public reads were run again by TCRdb, first through fastp at Q25 and then through MiXCR, and only productive beta chains were kept. Under each unique CDR3 protein, matching rows form one entry showing the most common genes and DNA. The sample records fewer than 250,000 distinct CDR3 sequences, approximately 19% of which are singletons. 35% to 50% of the sample rests with the top ten. The treatment or condition label on this specimen signifies: allogeneic hematopoietic cell transplantation with graft depleted of TCRalphabeta T cells and CD19 B cells.

The sample here was PBMCs, mostly from graft donor cells, taken 360 days after TCRalphabeta/CD19-depleted stem cell transplant. The receptors stem from a male patient between 2 and 10 years old who had a stem cell transplant for acute lymphoblastic leukemia, so the T cells may come from the graft donor.

This clonotype came up a few times. CDR3 in amino acids: CSVEQTGGEQYF. CDR3 bases: TGCAGCGTTGAACAAACAGGGGGCGAGCAGTACTTC. The V gene is TRBV29-1, the J gene TRBJ2-7; 8 bases fit TRBD1. Looked up from germline, CDR1 is SQVTM and CDR2 is ANQGSEA. Trimming cost V 2 bases and J 6 bases; bases outside gene matches: 3. This CDR3 comprises 12 residues.

A word on this clonotype: Here the CDR3 omits its conserved ending phenylalanine or tryptophan, so a read error is the likely source. Because the CDR3's place on the DNA is in doubt, the DNA is left out and the CDR3 is given as listed by TCRdb. This chain connects TRBV24-1 to TRBJ1-4. Inclusive of both ends, the CDR3 amounts to 8 amino acids. In germline, CDR1 is KGHDR, CDR2 SFDVKD. CDR3 amino acids: CATSRAPH.

This rearrangement joins TRBV19 to TRBJ2-2; D possibly corresponds to TRBD1 (6 bases). In germline, CDR1 is LNHDA, CDR2 SQIVND (reference sequence). V lost 4 bases to trimming and J lost 1 base, with 7 bases between them. CDR3 length equals 14 residues. CDR3 nucleotide sequence: TGTGCCAGTAGTACGACAGGGAACACCGGGGAGCTGTTTTTT. As protein: CASSTTGNTGELFF.

The rearrangement links TRBV28 to TRBJ2-7; 8 nucleotides align to TRBD1. Germline V gene sequence: CDR1 MDHEN, CDR2 SYDVKM. V trimming: 8 bases; J trimming: 0 bases; junction bases outside the gene matches: 3. The CDR3 runs 13 residues. The CDR3 is CASQTGASYEQYF. The CDR3 bases are TGTGCCAGCCAGACAGGGGCCTCCTACGAGCAGTACTTC.

This clonotype was observed a handful of times. The gene calls are TRBV7-8 and TRBJ2-3; D perhaps matches TRBD2 (5 bases). The CDR3 runs 13 residues. Trimming took off 5 bases at V and 6 bases at J, with 12 bases between the two ends. Germline CDR1 and CDR2: SGHVS and FQNEAQ. CDR3 sequence: CASSAGPLDTQYF. In DNA, the CDR3 is TGTGCCAGCAGCGCGGGCCCGCTCGATACGCAGTATTTT. Based on the CDR3 plus reference TRBV7-8 and TRBJ2-3, the full variable domain is GAGVSQSPRYKVAKRGQDVALRCDPISGHVSLFWYQQALGQGPEFLTYFQNEAQLDKSGLPSDRFFAERPEGSVSTLKIQRTQQEDSAVYLCASSAGPLDTQYFGPGTRLTVL.

This clonotype has only a few counts. The V gene is TRBV10-2, the J gene TRBJ2-7; no reliable D call. Germline V lookup: CDR1 WSHSY, CDR2 SAAADI. V lost 2 bases and J 5 bases, leaving 7 bases between the germline ends. The length of the CDR3 is 12 residues. The CDR3 bases are TGCGCCAGCAGTGAGAACCTTGACGAGCAGTACTTC. Its translation is CASSENLDEQYF.

In its sample, this clonotype was seen a few times. V usage is TRBV5-1 and J usage is TRBJ2-1; TRBD2 matches at 10 bases. J was trimmed by 7 bases and V by 4 bases; bases with no gene match: 11. The CDR3 extends over 16 amino acids. Germline CDR1 reads SGHRS; CDR2 reads YFSETQ. The DNA for the CDR3 is TGCGCCAGCAGCGTAAAAAGCGGGGGGGCCCGAAATGAGCAGTTCTTC. Protein product: CASSVKSGGARNEQFF.

There are many counts of this clonotype. V and J are TRBV20-1 and TRBJ2-1, with a weak D call TRBD2 (7 bases). The V and J ends lost 5 bases and 0 bases respectively, with 8 bases between them. From germline, CDR1 is DFQATT and CDR2 SNEGSKA (reference sequence). This CDR3 contains 13 residues. The CDR3 protein is CSARGASYNEQFF. As DNA, the CDR3 is TGCAGTGCTCGGGGGGCCTCCTACAATGAGCAGTTCTTC.

This clonotype has a handful of counts. The rearrangement joins TRBV12-3 or TRBV12-4 to TRBJ2-1; tentatively, D is TRBD1 (6 bases). V gave up 5 bases and J gave up 9 bases, with 14 bases separating them. CDR3 size: 13 residues. This chain's CDR3 is CASSLKADSEQFF. The CDR3 bases are TGTGCCAGCAGTCTCAAAGCGGACAGTGAGCAGTTCTTC.

This clonotype was seen only a few times. The V gene is TRBV18, the J gene TRBJ2-7; 7 nucleotides line up with TRBD1. Trimming removed 5 bases from V and 0 bases from J; junction bases left unmatched: 19. The CDR3 length is 19 residues. The germline gives CDR1 KGHSH, CDR2 LQKENI. The CDR3 DNA reads TGTGCCAGCTCATCGCGACCGGGACAGACGGACGTCGGCTCCTACGAGCAGTACTTC. Translated, it gives CASSSRPGQTDVGSYEQYF.

This clonotype was found a few times. The V call is TRBV7-2, the J call TRBJ2-5, with D possibly being TRBD1 (6 bases). Germline CDR1 reads SGHTA; CDR2 reads FQGNSA. CDR3 length: 15 amino acids. With 7 bases removed from V and 2 bases from J, the gap between germline ends came to 17 bases. The CDR3 DNA sequence: TGTGCCAGCACACGCGGATCGGGACAACAAGAGACCCAGTACTTC. Protein: CASTRGSGQQETQYF.

There are a few counts of this clonotype. The V and J genes are TRBV5-1 and TRBJ1-1, with no clear D. From germline, CDR1 is SGHRS and CDR2 YFSETQ. The germline V and J ends were trimmed by 3 bases and 5 bases, with 14 bases remaining between them. The CDR3 sequence is 14 residues long. The CDR3 coding sequence is TGCGCCAGCAGCTCAGGCGACCCAAAGACTGAAGCTTTCTTT. Residues: CASSSGDPKTEAFF.

V is TRBV3-1 and J is TRBJ2-3, with D unresolved. V dropped 3 bases and J dropped 2 bases, with 9 bases sitting between them. CDR3 length: 14 amino acids. The V gene's germline CDR1 is LGHDT and CDR2 YNNKEL (reference sequence). CDR3 sequence reads: CASSQHYNTDTQYF. CDR3 sequence (DNA): TGTGCCAGCAGCCAGCACTACAACACAGATACGCAGTATTTT.

The rearrangement joins TRBV2 to TRBJ1-1; unclear D gene. Germline lookup yields CDR1 SNHLY and CDR2 FYNNEI. This CDR3 spans 15 amino acids. The germline V and J ends were trimmed by 3 bases and 2 bases, with 13 bases remaining between them. The CDR3 here is CASSDLWGYNTEAFF. CDR3 coding DNA: TGTGCCAGCAGTGATCTTTGGGGTTATAACACTGAAGCTTTCTTT.

This clonotype was detected only a few times. The V gene is TRBV3-1, the J gene TRBJ2-5, with a tentative D call TRBD1 (5 bases). Per germline, CDR1 LGHDT and CDR2 YNNKEL (reference sequence). CDR3 size: 15 residues. Trimming took off 4 bases at V and 1 base at J, with 13 bases between the two ends. CDR3 sequence: CASSLTDNRQETQYF. CDR3 nucleotide sequence: TGTGCCAGCAGCCTCACGGACAACCGCCAAGAGACCCAGTACTTC.

This clonotype was counted many times. The V and J genes are TRBV4-2 and TRBJ2-1; 13 bases are a match to TRBD2. With 4 bases clipped from V and 4 bases from J, the junction kept 7 bases outside the gene matches. The V gene's germline CDR1 is LGHNA and CDR2 YNFKEQ. CDR3 length equals 17 residues. The CDR3 sequence: CASSPTGLAGDYNEQFF. Written as DNA, the CDR3 is TGTGCCAGCAGCCCCACCGGACTAGCGGGAGATTACAATGAGCAGTTCTTC.

This rearrangement joins TRBV6-5 to TRBJ2-3; D unresolved. Germline V CDR1 and CDR2: MNHEY, SVGAGI. The V and J ends lost 5 bases and 6 bases respectively, with 9 bases between them. The CDR3 is 12 residues long. CDR3 DNA sequence: TGTGCCAGCAGTAATGTATACGATACGCAGTATTTT. It codes for CASSNVYDTQYF.

The V call is TRBV15, the J call TRBJ2-5; no clear D gene. Trimming took 0 bases from V and 5 from J, leaving 7 bases between them. The CDR3 is 13 amino acids. Germline CDR1 and CDR2: LNHNV and YYDKDF (reference sequence). This CDR3 is CATSREGLETQYF. The CDR3, as DNA: TGTGCCACCAGCAGAGAAGGGCTGGAGACCCAGTACTTC.

The rearrangement links TRBV9 to TRBJ1-3, with no clear D. Germline V lookup: CDR1 SGDLS, CDR2 YYNGEE. Between the trimmed V and J ends, which lost 2 bases and 11 bases, there was a span of 14 bases. The CDR3 length is 13 residues. As DNA, the CDR3 is TGTGCCAGCAGCGTTACCGGGAGTAGTTCCATATATTTT. Its translation is CASSVTGSSSIYF.

This sequence joins TRBV4-2 and TRBJ1-1; D remains ambiguous. Trimming removed 0 bases from V and 6 bases from J, with 5 bases in between. Germline V gene sequence: CDR1 LGHNA, CDR2 YNFKEQ. The CDR3 consists of 12 residues. The chain's CDR3 is CASSQDRPEAFF. The CDR3 bases are TGTGCCAGCAGCCAAGATCGCCCTGAAGCTTTCTTT.

This clonotype was observed at least ten times. The V gene is TRBV29-1, the J gene TRBJ2-7; D not certain. CDR1 and CDR2 from the germline V gene are SQVTM and ANQGSEA. The V end lost 1 base, the J end lost 4 bases, and 8 bases lay between the germline ends. This CDR3 comprises 12 residues. CDR3 protein: CSVEGPRYEQYF. The CDR3 region has the DNA TGCAGCGTTGAAGGCCCGAGATACGAGCAGTACTTC.

This clonotype was seen a handful of times. The gene calls are TRBV7-9 and TRBJ1-1, with D unclear. Germline V lookup: CDR1 SEHNR, CDR2 FQNEAQ (reference sequence). The CDR3 totals 13 residues. Deletions cut 9 bases from V and 10 bases from J, with 21 bases between. Here the CDR3 DNA reads TGTGCCAGTACTACAGTGTTAACACTGGTAGCTTTCTTT. Encoded protein: CASTTVLTLVAFF. Full variable domain (outside the CDR3, taken from reference TRBV7-9 and TRBJ1-1): DTGVSQNPRHKITKRGQNVTFRCDPISEHNRLYWYRQTLGQGPEFLTYFQNEAQLEKSRLLSDRFSAERPKGSFSTLEIQRTEQGDSAMYLCASTTVLTLVAFFGQGTRLTVV.

This clonotype has at least ten counts. The chain employs TRBV29-1 and TRBJ1-1; D is possibly TRBD1 (5 bases). Trimming shortened V by 4 bases and J by 4 bases, and 10 bases separated the two germline ends. The CDR3 runs to 12 residues. Per the germline V gene, CDR1 is SQVTM and CDR2 is ANQGSEA. CDR3 amino acids: CSVVGEPTEAFF. The CDR3, as DNA: TGCAGCGTTGTAGGGGAGCCCACTGAAGCTTTCTTT. Based on the CDR3 plus reference TRBV29-1 and TRBJ1-1, the full variable domain is SAVISQKPSRDICQRGTSLTIQCQVDSQVTMMFWYRQQPGQSLTLIATANQGSEATYESGFVIDKFPISRPNLTFSTLTVSNMSPEDSSIYLCSVVGEPTEAFFGQGTRLTVV.

The J gene is TRBJ2-1, the V gene TRBV7-9; 9 bases fit TRBD1. J lost 4 bases, V lost 2 bases, and 9 bases had no gene match. The CDR3 totals 17 residues. Germline loops: CDR1 SEHNR, CDR2 FQNEAQ (reference sequence). The CDR3 sequence: CASSLIAGTGLYNEQFF. CDR3 sequence (DNA): TGTGCCAGCAGCTTAATAGCCGGGACAGGGTTGTACAATGAGCAGTTCTTC. Together with reference TRBV7-9 and TRBJ2-1, the CDR3 gives the full variable domain: DTGVSQNPRHKITKRGQNVTFRCDPISEHNRLYWYRQTLGQGPEFLTYFQNEAQLEKSRLLSDRFSAERPKGSFSTLEIQRTEQGDSAMYLCASSLIAGTGLYNEQFFGPGTRLTVL.

The V and J genes are TRBV28 and TRBJ2-1; 10 nucleotides align to TRBD2. The length of the CDR3 is 18 residues. V dropped 8 bases and J dropped 4; count of bases not matched to a gene: 17. Germline CDR1 is MDHEN and CDR2 is SYDVKM. The CDR3: CASRLAGVPVISYNEQFF. The CDR3 nucleotides are TGTGCCAGCCGGCTAGCGGGAGTCCCTGTAATATCTTACAATGAGCAGTTCTTC.

This clonotype was seen only a few times. This chain joins TRBV5-1 and TRBJ2-4; D may be TRBD1 or TRBD2 (6 bases each). Germline lookup yields CDR1 SGHRS and CDR2 YFSETQ. The CDR3 loop spans 13 amino acids. Trimming removed 3 bases at V and 14 bases at J, with 18 bases between. DNA for the CDR3: TGCGCCAGCAGCTCGCAGCCGGGGGCCCTCGAGTACTTC. Translated, it gives CASSSQPGALEYF. The variable domain in full, completed from reference TRBV5-1 and TRBJ2-4, reads KAGVTQTPRYLIKTRGQQVTLSCSPISGHRSVSWYQQTPGQGLQFLFEYFSETQRNKGNFPGRFSGRQFSNSRSEMNVSTLELGDSALYLCASSSQPGALEYFGAGTRLSVL.

The rearrangement uses TRBV11-2 and TRBJ2-4; 10 bases map to TRBD1. V lost 3 bases to trimming and J lost 2 bases; unmatched junction nucleotides: 10. The germline gives CDR1 SGHAT, CDR2 FQNNGV. The CDR3 contains 18 residues. The CDR3 sequence is CASSLTGGGGVTKNIQYF. The CDR3 DNA reads TGTGCCAGCAGCTTGACAGGGGGCGGTGGGGTGACCAAAAACATTCAGTACTTC.

The gene calls are TRBV5-5 and TRBJ2-7, with 7 nucleotides matching TRBD1. The CDR3 runs 15 residues. CDR1 and CDR2 from the germline V gene are SGHKS and YYEKEE (reference sequence). J gave up 2 bases and V 3 bases, and 8 bases lay outside the gene matches. The CDR3 spells CASSSKTGSTYEQYF. The DNA of the CDR3 is TGTGCCAGCAGCTCCAAGACAGGGTCCACCTACGAGCAGTACTTC.

This chain connects TRBV4-2 to TRBJ1-2; D uncertain. The CDR3 contains 13 residues. V was cut by 5 bases and J by 11 bases, with 18 bases left in between. Germline V gives CDR1 LGHNA, CDR2 YNFKEQ. The CDR3 is CASSGYATPRYTF. The CDR3, as DNA: TGTGCCAGCAGCGGCTATGCCACTCCGAGGTACACCTTC.

The chain recombines TRBV7-2 with TRBJ2-2; TRBD2 matches at 12 bases. Unmatched junction bases numbered 8, after V lost 6 bases and J lost 6 bases. This CDR3 is built from 16 residues. Germline CDR1 and CDR2: SGHTA and FQGNSA. The CDR3 spells CASRPASGRGPGELFF. In DNA, the CDR3 is TGTGCCAGCAGACCCGCTAGCGGGAGGGGTCCCGGGGAGCTGTTTTTT.

The V and J genes are TRBV7-2 and TRBJ1-2; no clear D gene. CDR1 and CDR2 from the germline V gene are SGHTA and FQGNSA. The CDR3 runs 15 residues. V lost 1 base, J lost 0 bases, and 9 bases lay in between. CDR3 sequence: CASSLEGRANYGYTF. As DNA, the CDR3 is TGTGCCAGCAGCTTAGAGGGCAGAGCTAACTATGGCTACACCTTC.